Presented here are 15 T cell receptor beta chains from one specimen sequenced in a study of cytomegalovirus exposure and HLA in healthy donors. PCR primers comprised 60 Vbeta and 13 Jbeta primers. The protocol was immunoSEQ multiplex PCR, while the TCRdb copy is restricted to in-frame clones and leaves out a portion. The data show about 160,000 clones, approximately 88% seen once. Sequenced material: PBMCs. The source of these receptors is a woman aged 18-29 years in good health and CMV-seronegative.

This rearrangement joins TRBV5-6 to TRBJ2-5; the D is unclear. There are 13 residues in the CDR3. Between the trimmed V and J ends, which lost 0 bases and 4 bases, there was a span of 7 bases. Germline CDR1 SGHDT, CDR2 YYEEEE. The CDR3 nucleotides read TGTGCCAGCAGCTTGGGCAGTACAGAGACCCAGTACTTC. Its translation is CASSLGSTETQYF. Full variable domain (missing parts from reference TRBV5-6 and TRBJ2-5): DAGVTQSPTHLIKTRGQQVTLRCSPKSGHDTVSWYQQALGQGPQFIFQYYEEEERQRGNFPDRFSGHQFPNYSSELNVNALLLGDSALYLCASSLGSTETQYFGPGTRLLVL.

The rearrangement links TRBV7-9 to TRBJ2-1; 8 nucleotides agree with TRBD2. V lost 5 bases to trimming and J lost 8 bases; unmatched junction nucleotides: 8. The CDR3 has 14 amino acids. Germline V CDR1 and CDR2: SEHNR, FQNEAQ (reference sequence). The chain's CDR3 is CASSHPFSGDEQFF. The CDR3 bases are TGTGCCAGCAGCCATCCTTTTAGCGGGGATGAGCAGTTCTTC.

Written as DNA, the CDR3 is TGCGCCAGCAGCCAAATGCAGGGGCTGAACACTGAAGCTTTCTTT. Translated, it gives CASSQMQGLNTEAFF. The V and J genes are TRBV4-1 and TRBJ1-1; possible D gene TRBD1, 6 bases. The V end was cut by 2 bases, the J end by 0 bases, with 10 bases between. CDR3 length: 15 residues. CDR1 is MGHRA and CDR2 is YSYEKL in the germline V gene.

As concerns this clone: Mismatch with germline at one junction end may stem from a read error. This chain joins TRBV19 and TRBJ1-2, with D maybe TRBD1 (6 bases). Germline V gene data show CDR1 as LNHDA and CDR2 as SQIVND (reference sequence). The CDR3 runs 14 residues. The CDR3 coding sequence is TGTGCCAGTACTCTGACAGGTCCCTTTTATGGCTACGCCTTC. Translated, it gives CASTLTGPFYGYAF.

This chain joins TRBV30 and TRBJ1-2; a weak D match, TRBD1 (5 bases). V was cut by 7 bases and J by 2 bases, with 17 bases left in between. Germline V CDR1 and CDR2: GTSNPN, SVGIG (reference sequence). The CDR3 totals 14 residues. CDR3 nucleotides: TGTGCCTACCCACTTCGGGGGGAGAACTATGGCTACACCTTC. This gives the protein CAYPLRGENYGYTF.

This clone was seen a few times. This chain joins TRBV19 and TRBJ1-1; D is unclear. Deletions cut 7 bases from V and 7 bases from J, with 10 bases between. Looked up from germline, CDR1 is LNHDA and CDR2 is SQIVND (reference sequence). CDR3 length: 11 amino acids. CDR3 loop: CASIVGDEAFF. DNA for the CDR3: TGTGCCAGTATCGTCGGTGATGAAGCTTTCTTT.

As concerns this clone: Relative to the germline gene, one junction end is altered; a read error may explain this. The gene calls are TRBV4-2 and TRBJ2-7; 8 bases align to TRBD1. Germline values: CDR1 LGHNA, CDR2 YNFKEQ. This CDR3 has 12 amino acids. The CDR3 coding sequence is TGTGCCAGCAGCCAAGATAGGTTGGGACAGGTGTTC. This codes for CASSQDRLGQVF.

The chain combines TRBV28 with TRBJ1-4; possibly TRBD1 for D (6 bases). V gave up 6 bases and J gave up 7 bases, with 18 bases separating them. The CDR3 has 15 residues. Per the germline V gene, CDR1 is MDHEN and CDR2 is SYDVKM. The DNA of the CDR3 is TGTGCCAGCAGCCCCCGACAGGTTTTCAGTGAAAAACTGTTTTTT. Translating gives CASSPRQVFSEKLFF.

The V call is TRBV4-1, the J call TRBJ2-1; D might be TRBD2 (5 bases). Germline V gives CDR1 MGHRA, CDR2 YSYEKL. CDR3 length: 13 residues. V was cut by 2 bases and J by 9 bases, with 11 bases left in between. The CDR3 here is CASSQHGVFEQFF. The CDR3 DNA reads TGCGCCAGCAGCCAACACGGGGTTTTTGAGCAGTTCTTC.

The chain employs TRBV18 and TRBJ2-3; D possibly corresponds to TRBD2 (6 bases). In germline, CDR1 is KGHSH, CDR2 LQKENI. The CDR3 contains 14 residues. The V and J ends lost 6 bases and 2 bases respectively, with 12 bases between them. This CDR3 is CASSPGLNTDTQYF. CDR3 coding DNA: TGTGCCAGCTCCCCGGGACTTAACACAGATACGCAGTATTTT.

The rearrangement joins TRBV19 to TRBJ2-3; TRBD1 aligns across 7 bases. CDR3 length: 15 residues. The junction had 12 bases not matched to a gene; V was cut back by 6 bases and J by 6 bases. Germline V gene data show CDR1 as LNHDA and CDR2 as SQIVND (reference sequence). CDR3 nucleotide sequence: TGTGCCAGTAGACCCTCCGGGACAGAAAGGGATACGCAGTATTTT. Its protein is CASRPSGTERDTQYF.

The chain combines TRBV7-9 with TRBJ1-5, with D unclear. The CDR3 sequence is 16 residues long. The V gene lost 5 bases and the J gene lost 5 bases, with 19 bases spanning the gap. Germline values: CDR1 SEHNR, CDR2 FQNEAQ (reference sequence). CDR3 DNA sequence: TGTGCCAGCAGCCCAGGTAGTCACACCCGTTATCAGCCCCAGCATTTT. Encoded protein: CASSPGSHTRYQPQHF.

CDR3 in amino acids: CASSLQGAYEQYF. The CDR3 nucleotides read TGTGCCAGCAGCTTACAAGGGGCCTACGAGCAGTACTTC. The chain employs TRBV7-8 and TRBJ2-7; tentative D call: TRBD1 (5 bases). The CDR3 runs to 13 residues. Germline-derived CDR1 and CDR2 are SGHVS and FQNEAQ. Trimming took 2 bases from V and 2 from J, leaving 7 bases between them.

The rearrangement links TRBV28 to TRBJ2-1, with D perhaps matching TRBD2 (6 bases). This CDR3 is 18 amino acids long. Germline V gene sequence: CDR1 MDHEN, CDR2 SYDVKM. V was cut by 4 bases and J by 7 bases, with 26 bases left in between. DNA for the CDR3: TGTGCCAGCAGTTCCAACCTCGAGCGGGCGGAAGGTAGAAATGAGCAGTTCTTC. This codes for CASSSNLERAEGRNEQFF.

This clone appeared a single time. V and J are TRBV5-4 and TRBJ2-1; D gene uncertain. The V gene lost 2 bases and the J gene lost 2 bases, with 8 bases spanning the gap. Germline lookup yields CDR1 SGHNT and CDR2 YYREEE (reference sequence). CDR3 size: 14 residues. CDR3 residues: CASSFKTPYNEQFF. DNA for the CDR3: TGTGCCAGCAGCTTTAAGACTCCCTACAATGAGCAGTTCTTC.